This T cell receptor (beta chain) was recovered during a study of cytomegalovirus exposure and HLA in healthy donors. Study findings and constraints: A link between a missense DCLRE1C variant and TCR beta V- and J-gene trimming emerged from a later analysis. Investigators reported some 150 TCR beta chains as tied to cytomegalovirus.

Primers included in the PCR were 60 Vbeta and 13 Jbeta primers. Libraries were prepared by immunoSEQ multiplex PCR; TCRdb keeps only in-frame clonotypes and omits some of them. Of about 150,000 clones in the sample, roughly 82% were seen once. Concerning this clone itself: Its antigen is not known.

In germline, CDR1 is SGDLS, CDR2 YYNGEE. The CDR3 sequence is 16 residues long. Trimming at V came to 1 base and at J to 2 bases, leaving 3 bases not matched to a gene. Sequencing was performed on PBMCs. This clonotype was sampled from a woman in her forties or fifties in good health and CMV-seropositive. The rearrangement joins TRBV9 to TRBJ2-2, with 9 bases fitting TRBD2. CDR3 region: CASSVTGTSNTGELFF. DNA for the CDR3: TGTGCCAGCAGCGTAACCGGGACTAGCAACACCGGGGAGCTGTTTTTT.